The 11 T cell receptor beta chains below were found in one sample sequenced in a study of low-dose radiotherapy and immunotherapy resistance in tumors. Regarding time point: before trial treatment. Primers targeting TRAV and TRBV primed first-strand cDNA, covering alpha and beta chains. An approximately 19-cycle PCR with a constant-region primer and V-primer adapter amplified TCRs. One entry per CDR3 protein results from TCRdb running MiXCR on the reads. The sample shows 80,000 to 90,000 distinct CDR3 sequences, roughly a sixth of them seen only once. This sample comprised PBMCs, obtained before treatment. Receptor source: a male donor with prostate cancer.

There are many counts of this clonotype. The V and J genes are TRBV7-2 and TRBJ2-1; 7 bases are a match to TRBD2. This CDR3 comprises 11 residues. Trimming took 5 bases from V and 9 from J; bases not matched to a gene: 1. Germline CDR1 is SGHTA and CDR2 is FQGNSA. The CDR3, as DNA: TGTGCCAGCAGCCGGGAGGTTGAGCAGTTCTTC. Amino acid sequence: CASSREVEQFF.

This clonotype came up many times. J is TRBJ1-2 and V is TRBV5-3, with TRBD1 identical over 12 bases. TRBV5-3 belongs to the ORF category, with a function that is uncertain. The CDR3 is 13 amino acids. The V gene end was trimmed by 8 bases and the J gene end by 6 bases; junction bases not matched to a gene: 5. The CDR3, as DNA: TGTGCCAGCAGCCGGGACAGGGGGCATGGCTACACCTTC. Protein: CASSRDRGHGYTF.

This clonotype was detected ten times or more. The gene calls are TRBV7-3 and TRBJ2-1, with D perhaps matching TRBD2 (6 bases). This CDR3 region has 11 residues. CDR1 is SGHTA, CDR2 FQGTGA, per germline. V was shortened by 5 bases and J by 11 bases, with 10 bases between the two germline ends. This CDR3 reads CASSTGTQQFF. The CDR3 nucleotides are TGTGCCAGCAGCACCGGGACTCAGCAGTTCTTC.

This clonotype was counted a few times. The chain has TRBV11-3 and TRBJ2-3; 7 bases are shared with TRBD2. Germline values: CDR1 SGHNT, CDR2 YENEEA. This CDR3 has 14 amino acids. Unmatched junction bases numbered 6, after V lost 5 bases and J lost 4 bases. The CDR3 DNA sequence: TGTGCCAGCAGCGAGACCCGGGGGGCAGATACGCAGTATTTT. It translates to CASSETRGADTQYF.

This clonotype was seen repeatedly, ten times or more. The junction departs from germline at one end; a sequencing error may be responsible. The rearrangement links TRBV5-1 to TRBJ2-3; D is undetermined. Per germline, CDR1 SGHRS and CDR2 YFSETQ. The CDR3 length is 15 residues. The CDR3 coding sequence is TGCGCCAGCAGATTCGTTAATCGAAACACAGATGCGCAGTATTTT. Amino acid sequence: CASRFVNRNTDAQYF.

This clonotype was seen at least ten times. The V call is TRBV29-1, the J call TRBJ2-7; D is undetermined. There are 12 residues in the CDR3. Germline V gene sequence: CDR1 SQVTM, CDR2 ANQGSEA. V was shortened by 4 bases and J by 4 bases, with 11 bases between the two germline ends. The CDR3 coding sequence is TGCAGCGTTGTGGAAAGGACGTACGAGCAGTACTTC. Encoded protein: CSVVERTYEQYF.

In its sample, this clonotype was seen a few times. The genes are TRBV19 and TRBJ2-1; D perhaps matches TRBD1 (5 bases). This CDR3 spans 13 amino acids. CDR1 is LNHDA, CDR2 SQIVND, per germline (reference sequence). With 1 base removed from V and 5 bases from J, the gap between germline ends came to 6 bases. The CDR3 loop is CASSIGGNNEQFF. Written as DNA, the CDR3 is TGTGCCAGTAGTATAGGGGGCAACAATGAGCAGTTCTTC.

This clonotype has ten or more counts. V is TRBV5-4 and J is TRBJ2-3; 8 positions agree with TRBD1. The CDR3 loop spans 14 amino acids. Unmatched junction bases numbered 3, after V lost 4 bases and J lost 2 bases. Germline CDR1 SGHNT, CDR2 YYREEE (reference sequence). The CDR3 protein is CASSPDRATDTQYF. The CDR3 DNA is TGTGCCAGCAGCCCGGACAGGGCCACAGATACGCAGTATTTT.

This clonotype has only one observation. This chain connects TRBV5-1 to TRBJ2-1; TRBD2 aligns across 11 bases. The CDR3 runs 15 residues. V gave up 0 bases and J gave up 7 bases; unmatched junction bases: 3. Germline V gene data show CDR1 as SGHRS and CDR2 as YFSETQ. CDR3 sequence reads: CASSLGSGGVNEQFF. The CDR3, as DNA: TGCGCCAGCAGCTTGGGTAGCGGGGGGGTAAATGAGCAGTTCTTC.

This clonotype was counted ten times or more. V is TRBV12-3 or TRBV12-4 and J is TRBJ1-5; no definite D call. V was clipped by 3 bases and J by 0 bases, with 3 bases between them. The CDR3 is 13 amino acids. The CDR3 DNA reads TGTGCCAGCAGTTTGAATAGCAATCAGCCCCAGCATTTT. Amino acids: CASSLNSNQPQHF.

This clonotype was counted many times. The chain has TRBV20-1 and TRBJ2-5; weak D call: TRBD2 (7 bases). The CDR3 extends over 12 amino acids. Germline V lookup: CDR1 DFQATT, CDR2 SNEGSKA (reference sequence). V was cut by 6 bases and J by 4 bases, with 12 bases left in between. The CDR3 sequence is CSAPAGAETQYF. The CDR3 nucleotides are TGCAGTGCCCCCGCGGGGGCAGAGACCCAGTACTTC.